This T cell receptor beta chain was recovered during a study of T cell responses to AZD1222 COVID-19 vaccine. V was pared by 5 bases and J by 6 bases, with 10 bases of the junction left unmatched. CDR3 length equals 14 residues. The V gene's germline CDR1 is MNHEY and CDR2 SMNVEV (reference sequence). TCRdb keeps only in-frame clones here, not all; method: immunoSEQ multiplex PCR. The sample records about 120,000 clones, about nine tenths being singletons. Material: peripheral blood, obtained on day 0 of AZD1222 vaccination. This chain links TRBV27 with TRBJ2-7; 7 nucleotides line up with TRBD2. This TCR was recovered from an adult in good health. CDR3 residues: CASSPPLASGEQYF. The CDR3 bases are TGTGCCAGCAGTCCCCCCTTGGCTAGCGGCGAGCAGTACTTC.